This TCR beta chain was captured by sequencing in a study of cytomegalovirus exposure and HLA in healthy donors. At the level of the study: The roughly 660 first-cohort repertoires shared a platform with the 110 or so validation repertoires, as reported in a later analysis. The study's findings and limits: Overall, approximately 150 TCR beta chains were annotated as cytomegalovirus-associated. In the 120 validation repertoires, a later analysis found that first-cohort TCR clusters tended to co-occur.

Comments on this clone: As yet, its antigen is unknown.

The roughly 120-subject validation cohort, separate from the roughly 700-subject first cohort, included the donors. Data came from immunoSEQ multiplex PCR; TCRdb stores just in-frame clones and leaves some out. The sample contains under 85,000 clones, approximately 94% of which appear only once. V was pared by 8 bases and J by 7 bases, with 14 bases between. The CDR3 has 13 residues. CDR1 MDHEN and CDR2 SYDVKM come from the germline V gene. Sequencing was carried out using PBMCs. The V gene is TRBV28, the J gene TRBJ2-2, with D possibly matching TRBD1 (6 bases). The origin of this receptor is a woman in her late teens or twenties in good health and CMV-seropositive. CDR3 nucleotide sequence: TGTGCCAGCGAATTAGGGGGAATCGGGGAGCTGTTTTTT. Amino acids: CASELGGIGELFF.